Following are 20 T cell receptor beta chains from one sample sequenced in a study of blood T cells in healthy people across ages (dated by TCRdb to 2014 to 2015). The receptor library was made with 5' RACE. The data were produced on an Illumina HiSeq 2500. A second 7 to 11 cycle PCR used a sample-barcoded 5' primer and a J-beta primer mix. The public reads were run again by TCRdb, first through fastp at Q25 and then through MiXCR, and only productive beta chains were kept. Every distinct CDR3 protein forms one entry, paired with its most common genes and DNA. For this sample there are fewer than 600,000 distinct CDR3 sequences; roughly a quarter appear just once. Over 3.5% of the sample goes to the ten largest clones. The data also belong to a second study, concerning T cells of mothers and their children.

Sequenced input: blood. The receptors originated from a boy aged 2-9 years in good health.

This clonotype was counted at least ten times. This chain links TRBV9 with TRBJ2-5; possible D gene TRBD2, 6 bases. CDR3 length: 15 amino acids. In germline, CDR1 is SGDLS, CDR2 YYNGEE. The V gene lost 0 bases and the J gene lost 3 bases, with 12 bases spanning the gap. CDR3 protein: CASSVAGGFKETQYF. CDR3 DNA: TGTGCCAGCAGCGTAGCCGGGGGATTTAAAGAGACCCAGTACTTC.

The chain is built from TRBV5-1 and TRBJ2-2, with 10 bases fitting TRBD1. Looked up from germline, CDR1 is SGHRS and CDR2 is YFSETQ. The CDR3 runs 13 residues. The J segment lost 6 bases and the V segment lost 7 bases, leaving 3 bases of the junction unmatched. Written as DNA, the CDR3 is TGCGCCAGCGGGACAGGGGAGGCCGGGGAGCTGTTTTTT. It specifies CASGTGEAGELFF.

The chain joins TRBV27 to TRBJ2-1; D unclear. The V and J ends lost 8 bases and 3 bases respectively, with 11 bases between them. The CDR3 has 13 residues. Germline CDR1 reads MNHEY; CDR2 reads SMNVEV (reference sequence). The CDR3 loop reads CASAVGRYNEQFF. In nucleotides, the CDR3 is TGTGCCAGCGCGGTGGGCCGCTACAATGAGCAGTTCTTC.

This clonotype occurred a few times. The chain joins TRBV12-5 to TRBJ2-6; D gene ambiguous. V was trimmed by 3 bases and J by 0 bases, leaving 3 bases between them. This CDR3 is 14 amino acids long. The V gene's germline CDR1 is LGHNT and CDR2 FRNRAP. CDR3 region: CASGLPSGANVLTF. The CDR3 DNA follows: TGTGCTAGTGGTTTACCCTCTGGGGCCAACGTCCTGACTTTC.

This clonotype turned up a few times. The chain links TRBV7-3 to TRBJ2-3, with 15 bases lining up with TRBD2. The CDR3 has 15 amino acids. CDR1 and CDR2 (germline): SGHTA, FQGTGA. The V segment lost 2 bases and the J segment 6 bases; nucleotides outside the gene matches: 0. CDR3: CASSLGTSGGDTQYF. DNA of the CDR3: TGTGCCAGCAGCTTAGGGACTAGCGGGGGGGATACGCAGTATTTT.

This clonotype has just a few counts. The gene calls are TRBV15 and TRBJ2-4; D is unresolved. Per germline, CDR1 LNHNV and CDR2 YYDKDF (reference sequence). The V end was cut by 5 bases, the J end by 0 bases, with 11 bases between. This CDR3 comprises 15 residues. CDR3 loop: CATSFRTTAKNIQYF. CDR3 DNA sequence: TGTGCCACCAGCTTTAGGACCACAGCCAAAAACATTCAGTACTTC.

This clonotype turned up a few times. The chain couples TRBV12-3 or TRBV12-4 to TRBJ2-5; D is possibly TRBD1 (6 bases). Deletions cut 7 bases from V and 0 bases from J, with 9 bases between. The CDR3 runs to 13 residues. The CDR3 here is CASKRTDQETQYF. For the CDR3, the DNA is TGTGCCAGCAAACGGACAGACCAAGAGACCCAGTACTTC.

This clonotype came up a few times. The genes are TRBV10-2 and TRBJ2-7; 8 bases map to TRBD2. V shed 1 base, J shed 3 bases, and the junction held 5 bases outside the gene matches. Germline CDR1 and CDR2: WSHSY and SAAADI. This CDR3 spans 15 amino acids. The CDR3 DNA follows: TGCGCCAGCAGTGAGTTGCGGGGGGTCTTCTACGAGCAGTACTTC. It codes for CASSELRGVFYEQYF.

V gene TRBV12-3 or TRBV12-4 combines with J gene TRBJ1-2; D is unclear. With 3 bases removed from V and 4 bases from J, the gap between germline ends came to 12 bases. The length of the CDR3 is 14 residues. CDR3 DNA sequence: TGTGCCAGCAGTTTCGGTAAACTCAGCTATGGCTACACCTTC. Protein product: CASSFGKLSYGYTF.

The CDR3 DNA reads as TGTGCCAGCAGTGAATTGGAAGATACGCAGTATTTT. Its translation is CASSELEDTQYF. This chain connects TRBV2 to TRBJ2-3; D gene uncertain. The germline V gene has CDR1 SNHLY and CDR2 FYNNEI. This CDR3 is built from 12 residues. V was clipped by 2 bases and J by 5 bases, with 5 bases between them.

The CDR3 is CASSYPRLADTQYF. CDR3 nucleotide sequence: TGTGCCAGCAGTTACCCCCGACTAGCAGATACGCAGTATTTT. The rearrangement uses TRBV6-2 or TRBV6-3 and TRBJ2-3, with D perhaps matching TRBD2 (6 bases). CDR3 length equals 14 residues. Per the germline V gene, CDR1 is MNHEY and CDR2 is SVGEGT. Trimming left V 2 bases short and J 4 bases short, with 10 bases between.

The chain joins TRBV4-2 to TRBJ2-5; perhaps TRBD2 as D (7 bases). V lost 1 base and J 1 base, leaving 13 bases between the germline ends. This CDR3 has 16 residues. Looked up from germline, CDR1 is LGHNA and CDR2 is YNFKEQ. This CDR3 reads CASSQGRGAPQETQYF. In nucleotides, the CDR3 is TGTGCCAGCAGCCAAGGTCGGGGGGCCCCCCAAGAGACCCAGTACTTC.

This chain connects TRBV9 to TRBJ2-2, with a weak D call TRBD2 (5 bases). This CDR3 region has 14 residues. Germline-derived CDR1 and CDR2 are SGDLS and YYNGEE. Trimming took 1 base from V and 6 from J, leaving 10 bases between them. CDR3 region: CASSVRERAGELFF. The CDR3 nucleotides are TGTGCCAGCAGCGTAAGGGAGAGGGCCGGGGAGCTGTTTTTT.

The chain has TRBV10-1 and TRBJ1-4; D remains unclear. The CDR3 consists of 14 residues. V was pared by 3 bases and J by 7 bases, with 12 bases between. From germline, CDR1 is WNHNN and CDR2 SYGVQD (reference sequence). The CDR3 reads CASSDPGKAEKLFF. The CDR3, as DNA: TGCGCCAGCAGTGATCCGGGAAAGGCTGAAAAACTGTTTTTT.

This clonotype came up many times. J is TRBJ2-7 and V is TRBV7-2; D is tentatively TRBD1 or TRBD2 (7 bases each). Germline-derived CDR1 and CDR2 are SGHTA and FQGNSA. This CDR3 comprises 12 residues. V was clipped by 5 bases and J by 6 bases, with 11 bases between them. Written as DNA, the CDR3 is TGTGCCAGCAGCCCCAGGGGGGGCGAGCAGTACTTC. Translating gives CASSPRGGEQYF.

V gene TRBV2 combines with J gene TRBJ1-5; weak D call: TRBD1 (5 bases). V shed 2 bases and J shed 5 bases, with 10 bases lying between them. This CDR3 comprises 14 residues. Germline lookup yields CDR1 SNHLY and CDR2 FYNNEI. The CDR3 coding sequence is TGTGCCAGCAGTGAATTGTCCAGGGATCAGCCCCAGCATTTT. Amino acid sequence: CASSELSRDQPQHF.

This rearrangement joins TRBV12-3 or TRBV12-4 to TRBJ1-4; D might be TRBD1 (6 bases). Trimming removed 3 bases at V and 7 bases at J, with 12 bases between. The CDR3 length is 14 residues. For the CDR3, the DNA is TGTGCCAGCAGTTTTGAGCAGGGGAGTGAAAAACTGTTTTTT. This gives the protein CASSFEQGSEKLFF.

The chain couples TRBV6-5 to TRBJ1-4, with 10 bases identical to TRBD1. The CDR3 is 13 amino acids. Germline CDR1 MNHEY, CDR2 SVGAGI. V lost 6 bases and J lost 5; bases outside the gene matches: 0. CDR3 DNA sequence: TGTGCCAGCAGGGGACAGGGGAATGAAAAACTGTTTTTT. This encodes CASRGQGNEKLFF.

V and J are TRBV12-3 or TRBV12-4 and TRBJ2-5, with D perhaps assigned TRBD1 or TRBD2 (5 bases each). V shed 5 bases and J shed 4 bases, with 17 bases lying between them. This CDR3 spans 15 amino acids. This CDR3 is CASSGMGTTGETQYF. The CDR3 bases are TGTGCCAGCAGTGGTATGGGGACCACTGGAGAGACCCAGTACTTC.

The sample holds a few counts of this clonotype. The chain uses TRBV5-1 and TRBJ1-5; 8 bases map to TRBD1. Per germline, CDR1 SGHRS and CDR2 YFSETQ. The CDR3 extends over 13 amino acids. V lost 5 bases to trimming and J lost 7 bases; unmatched junction nucleotides: 5. CDR3 loop: CASSLNRGQPQHF. The CDR3 region has the DNA TGCGCCAGCAGTCTAAACAGGGGGCAGCCCCAGCATTTT.